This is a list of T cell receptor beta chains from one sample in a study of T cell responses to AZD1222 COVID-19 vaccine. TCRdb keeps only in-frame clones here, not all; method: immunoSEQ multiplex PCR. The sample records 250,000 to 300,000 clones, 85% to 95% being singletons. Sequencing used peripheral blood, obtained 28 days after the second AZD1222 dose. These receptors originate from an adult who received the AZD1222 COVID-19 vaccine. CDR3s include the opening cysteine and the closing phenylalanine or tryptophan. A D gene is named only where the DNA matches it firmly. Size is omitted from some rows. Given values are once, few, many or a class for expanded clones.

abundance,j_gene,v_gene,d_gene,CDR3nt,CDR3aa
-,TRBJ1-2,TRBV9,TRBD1,TGTGCCAGCAGCGGAGGGCGCACAGGGGCCCCCTCAGACTTC,CASSGGRTGAPSDF
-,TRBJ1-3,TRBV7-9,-,TGTGCCAGCAGCTTAGGGGCAGGGGCTGGAAACACCATATATTTT,CASSLGAGAGNTIYF
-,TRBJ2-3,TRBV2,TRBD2,TGTGCCAGCAGCCCGACTAGCGGTAGCACAGATACGCAGTATTTT,CASSPTSGSTDTQYF
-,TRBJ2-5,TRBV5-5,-,TGTGCCAGCCTCCCAGGGTGGGGGTTCACCCAGTACTTC,CASLPGWGFTQYF
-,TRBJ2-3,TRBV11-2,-,TGTGCCAGCAGCTTAGCCGGGACTTCGAATTTTAAGGCGGATACGCAGTATTTT,CASSLAGTSNFKADTQYF
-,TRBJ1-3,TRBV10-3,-,TGTGCCATCAGCTTACAGGGACCTGGAAACACCATATATTTT,CAISLQGPGNTIYF
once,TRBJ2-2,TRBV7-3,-,TGTGCCAGCAGCCCCGCGAACACCGGGGAGCTGTTTTTT,CASSPANTGELFF
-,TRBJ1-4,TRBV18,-,TGTGCCAGCTCATCCCTCAGGGCCACTAATGAAAAACTGTTTTTT,CASSSLRATNEKLFF
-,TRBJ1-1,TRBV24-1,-,TGTGCCACTCAACGGGGGAGTTACACTGAAGCTTTCTTT,CATQRGSYTEAFF
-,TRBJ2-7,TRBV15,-,TGTGCCACCAGCGCGTTGAGCTCCTACGAGCAGTACTTC,CATSALSSYEQYF
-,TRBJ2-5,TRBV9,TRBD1,TGTGCCAGCAGCCCGGGGACAGGGGGCAGGGAGACCCAGTACTTC,CASSPGTGGRETQYF
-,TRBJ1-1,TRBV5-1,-,TGCGCCAGCAGCTCGTTTGGGCAGAACACTGAAGCTTTCTTT,CASSSFGQNTEAFF
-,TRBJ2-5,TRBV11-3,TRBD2,TGTGCCAGCAGCCGGGGGGGGCTCGGGCAAGAGACCCAGTACTTC,CASSRGGLGQETQYF
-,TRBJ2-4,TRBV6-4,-,TGTGCCAGCAGTGACGGACCCGGGAACATTCAGTACTTC,CASSDGPGNIQYF
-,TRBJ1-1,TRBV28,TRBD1,TGTGCCCCCCCGGGAGACAGGGGTGCTTTCTTT,CAPPGDRGAFF
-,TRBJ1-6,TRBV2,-,TGTGCCAGCAACCAGGGGTTGAATTCACCCCTCCACTTT,CASNQGLNSPLHF
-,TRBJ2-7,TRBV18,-,TGTGCCAGCTCACCCGCGACGGTTTCCTACGAGCAGTACTTC,CASSPATVSYEQYF
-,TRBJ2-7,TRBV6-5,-,TGTGCCAGCAGTCGGGACGGTATATCCTACGAGCAGTACTTC,CASSRDGISYEQYF
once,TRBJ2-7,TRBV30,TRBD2,TGTGCCTGGAGTGGACTAGCGGGAGGTTACGAGCAGTACTTC,CAWSGLAGGYEQYF
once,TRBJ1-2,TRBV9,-,TGTGCCAGCAGCCCCGGGACGAACCTCTATGGCTACACCTTC,CASSPGTNLYGYTF
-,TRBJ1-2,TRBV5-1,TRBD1,TGCGCCAGCAGCTCACGGACAGGGGAAAGTGGCTACACCTTC,CASSSRTGESGYTF
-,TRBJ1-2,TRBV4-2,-,TGTGCCAGCAGCCAGAGGACAGCTAACTATGGCTACACCTTC,CASSQRTANYGYTF
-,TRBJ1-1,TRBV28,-,TGTGCCAGCATCTACGGGGGGGGATCAGCTTTCTTT,CASIYGGGSAFF
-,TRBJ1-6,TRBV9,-,TGTGCCAGCAGCAAAACGGAACCGACTGGTTCACCCCTCCACTTT,CASSKTEPTGSPLHF
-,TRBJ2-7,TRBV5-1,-,TGCGCCAGCAGCTTGGGCTCTCCCACAAGATACGAGCAGTACTTC,CASSLGSPTRYEQYF
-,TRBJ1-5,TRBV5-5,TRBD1,TGTGCCAGCAGCTCGACAGGGGGCTATCAGCCCCAGCATTTT,CASSSTGGYQPQHF
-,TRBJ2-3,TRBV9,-,TGTGCCAGCAGCGTAGCCCCCGGGGCCACGCAGTATTTT,CASSVAPGATQYF
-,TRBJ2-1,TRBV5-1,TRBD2,TGCGCCAGCAGCCTCGGACTAGCGGGAGCTACCTCCTACAATGAGCAGTTCTTC,CASSLGLAGATSYNEQFF
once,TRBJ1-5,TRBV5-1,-,TGCGCCAGCAGCTTGGCGTCAGGGAATCAGCCCCAGCATTTT,CASSLASGNQPQHF
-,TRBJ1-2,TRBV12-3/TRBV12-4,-,TGTGCCAGCACCGATCTCGGATCTCATGGCTACACCTTC,CASTDLGSHGYTF
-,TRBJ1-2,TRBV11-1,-,TGTGCCAGCAGCCAACACTCCATGGATGGCTACACCTTC,CASSQHSMDGYTF
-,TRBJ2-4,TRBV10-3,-,TGTGCCATCAGTGAGAGGACAGAGCCCTTCAAAAACATTCAGTACTTC,CAISERTEPFKNIQYF
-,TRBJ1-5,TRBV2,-,TGTGCCAGCAGTGAAAACAGGCAGCCCCAGCATTTT,CASSENRQPQHF
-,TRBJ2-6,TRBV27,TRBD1,TGTGCCAGCACCCCCTTAGGCATCGGGACAGGCCCGCTAGGGGCCAACGTCCTGACTTTC,CASTPLGIGTGPLGANVLTF
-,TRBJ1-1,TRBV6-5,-,TGTGCCAGCAGTCGACGACAGGAAGACACTGAAGCTTTCTTT,CASSRRQEDTEAFF
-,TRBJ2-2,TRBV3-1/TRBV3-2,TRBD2,TGTGCCAGCAGCCACAGAGGGGGTTGGCCTAGCGGGGCCACCGGGGAGCTGTTTTTT,CASSHRGGWPSGATGELFF
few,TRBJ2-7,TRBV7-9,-,TGTGCCAGCAGCGGGACTTCTAGCTCCTACGAGCAGTACTTC,CASSGTSSSYEQYF
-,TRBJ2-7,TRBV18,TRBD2,TGTGCCAGCTCACCAGGGACTAGCGTCTCCTACGAGCAGTACTTC,CASSPGTSVSYEQYF
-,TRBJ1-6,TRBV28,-,TGTGCCAGCACGGGGGGGTATTCACCCCTCCACTTT,CASTGGYSPLHF
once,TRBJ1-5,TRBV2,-,TGTGCCAGCATGGGGGATGGCGGGCCCCAGCATTTT,CASMGDGGPQHF